The present entry profiles one TCR beta chain with its context. J gave up 4 bases and V 1 base, and 5 bases lay outside the gene matches. This CDR3 comprises 16 residues. In germline, CDR1 is SGHTA, CDR2 FQGNSA. This specimen belongs to a study of blood T cells in healthy people across ages. It was with a sample-barcoded 5' primer and a J-beta primer mix that a second PCR of about 6 to 12 cycles was run. Each CDR3 protein is one row after TCRdb ran MiXCR on the 5' RACE reads. The table records about 760,000 distinct CDR3 sequences, about 56% of them present only once. This sequence joins TRBV7-2 and TRBJ2-1; 9 bases map to TRBD2. This receptor was obtained from a man in his forties in good health. Input material: blood. Here the CDR3 DNA reads TGTGCCAGCAGCTTAGTGAGCGGGGGGTCATACAATGAGCAGTTCTTC. This gives the protein CASSLVSGGSYNEQFF.